This section outlines one TCR beta chain sequence together with its context. Its antigen is currently not known. It has no much larger one-base neighbor in the sample; base qualities were not kept. The data were taken from a study of cytomegalovirus exposure and HLA in healthy donors (dated by TCRdb to 2017 to 2019). Notes on the research overall: In an earlier analysis of about 560 of the donors, 276 Gb of sequence data and 100 million or so unique TCR beta sequences from some 170 million T cells were reported. An early release covering 500 to 750 HLA-typed donors comprised approximately 300 gigabases of sequencing data and tens of millions of unique TCR sequences. The genetic ancestry cluster associated with self-reported Caucasian donors included over 65% of the approximately 430 genotyped donors. The study aimed to test whether cataloging public T cell receptors could reveal signatures of past pathogen exposure. Using immunosequencing, the study profiled T cell repertoires from about 610 subjects and related those repertoires to cytomegalovirus serostatus. Besides the first cohort of 666 subjects, a separate validation cohort made up of 120 different subjects was used. To predict cytomegalovirus infection status, the study combined high-throughput TCR immunosequencing, statistical association of individual TCRs with disease status, and machine learning. In a later analysis, previously published TCR beta repertoires from about 640 donors were re-analyzed and high-resolution HLA genotyping was added so that TCR occurrence patterns could be studied. In the later analysis, no new phenotypic data were used to find candidate immune exposures; instead, reliance was placed on TCR beta sequences and their occurrence across donors. To decide whether each TCR beta V gene segment behaved as functional or pseudogenic, an earlier analysis of some 600 of the donors relied on high-throughput TCR beta sequencing. Donor age, sex, ethnicity and CMV serostatus were compiled together with the repertoire data. In a later genetic analysis, genome-wide SNP genotypes for about 55% of the roughly 670 donors were used, and that subset was treated as a discovery cohort. All discovery cohort repertoires had been generated using a single sequencing platform. HLA typing covered class I and class II loci at four-digit resolution. Typing coverage differed by locus: A, B, C, DRB1 and DQB1 were typed in roughly 629-640 donors, DQA1 in around 500, DPA1 in some 570, and DPB1 in 450 to 480. Four or five DR-DQ haplotypes were handled as single units for association and clustering, since linkage in the cohort was strong. On average, around 240,000 unique TCR beta nucleotide sequences were sequenced per donor among 398 genotyped donors of the cohort, with 15% to 20% of those sequences being non-productive. Here is what the overall study found, with its caveats: In a later analysis, most CMV-associated TCR beta chains were found to appear HLA-restricted, with HLA associations seemingly driven largely by CMV exposure. In a later analysis, HLA-associated TCR beta chains were found to be more clonally expanded and to have lower generation probabilities than equally common non-associated chains. Because HLA typing was missing for some donors at each locus, association tests included only the typed subset. Because the 87-base-pair reads could not distinguish some IMGT-functional V segments, including TRBV6-2 and TRBV6-3, those segments were excluded. Linkage disequilibrium might explain the correlated functional status among segregating V segments, but an unknown experimental factor could not be ruled out. Cytomegalovirus status was reported to be diagnosed by the classifier with high specificity and sensitivity in both the original and validation cohorts. For the cohort, immune exposure information was limited to CMV serostatus. While some public TCRs were present in many individuals, most TCR sequences turned up only very rarely across donors. At a false discovery rate of 0.05, a later analysis linked around 15,000 TCR beta sequences to specific HLA alleles. This cohort had only TCR beta chains sequenced, and the lack of alpha or paired-chain data limited which features could be detected. Several of the top co-occurrence clusters appeared to be linked to parvovirus B19, influenza, CMV and Epstein-Barr virus, according to a later analysis. Compared with the approximately 710-donor mean, donors in an Asian-associated ancestry cluster had fewer N-insertions in productive TCRs, according to a later genetic analysis. Because counts were too low, 15 to 20 rarely observed V segments, including chromosome 9 orphons, were left out of the earlier analysis of about 500 of the donors. An association between a missense DCLRE1C variant and V-gene and J-gene trimming of TCR beta chains was found in a later genetic analysis and replicated in an independent cohort. A group of highly shared sequence variants was considered likely to be a technical artifact of the sequencing pipeline. Sequencing depth was assumed to be roughly uniform across donors in the presence/absence analyses, though that assumption may not hold. When HLA alleles, especially DR and DQ, strongly co-occurred, attributing TCR associations to individual alleles was difficult. The study gave a list of roughly 150 TCR beta chains associated with cytomegalovirus. An earlier analysis of around 600 of the donors showed that most TCR beta V segments appeared in productive rearrangements either about 87% or about 30% of the time, which broadly matched IMGT annotations. A later analysis found that TCR association rates varied across HLA loci, with DRB1 alleles showing the most associated TCRs and HLA-C alleles the fewest. A few of the identified cytomegalovirus-associated TCR beta chains were confirmed in vitro to be specific for cytomegalovirus antigens. A further reported finding was that TCR beta sequences accurately predicted the HLA-A and HLA-B alleles for most subjects in the first cohort. According to the authors, the approach could potentially be generalized to other disease states and immunological phenotypes.

Receptor amplification or capture employed the immunoSEQ multiplex PCR assay. A mixture of 60 forward primers for TCR Vbeta segments and 13 reverse primers for TCR Jbeta segments was used in the multiplex PCR. The CDR3 region of rearranged TCR beta genes was amplified from genomic DNA by a multiplex PCR assay. The Illumina HiSeq System was used to sequence the amplified TCR beta libraries as 87-base-pair reads. In the source study's methods: Across the 666 repertoires, a later analysis counted tens of millions of unique TCR beta chains, around 11 million of which were shared by at least two donors. Raw reads were error-corrected and collapsed into unique sequences with a nearest-neighbor algorithm that merged closely related sequences to remove PCR and sequencing errors. To assign V, D and J gene segments, CDR3 sequences were aligned to IMGT reference sequences. Each retained sequence needed at least a six-nucleotide match to both a V gene segment and a J gene segment. Rearrangements were called productive when the CDR3 lacked stop codons and stayed in frame with V and J; all others were non-productive. CDR3 was defined by IMGT convention, running from the second conserved V-encoded cysteine to the conserved J-encoded phenylalanine. The earlier analysis of about 610 of the donors excluded sequences that lacked an unambiguous match to a single V gene segment. An earlier analysis of just under 600 of the donors called V segments functional above 56.7% productive rearrangements and segregating when the between-donor standard deviation exceeded 5%. A statistical classification framework was built to diagnose cytomegalovirus status from the catalog of TCR beta chain sequences. A later analysis assigned V and J genes by comparing TCR nucleotide sequences with IMGT/GENE-DB human TR gene sequences. Using the TCRdist pipeline, a later analysis assigned CDR3 sequences along with most-parsimonious VDJ recombination scenarios. A later analysis defined each TCR beta chain by its CDR3 amino acid sequence plus V-gene family, and excluded reads lacking a unique V-gene family. As a way to deal with suspected cross-contamination and a sequencing artifact, a later analysis dropped approximately 590 nucleotide sequences that were highly shared and had low generation probability. In a later analysis, a clonal expansion index was calculated for each public chain from normalized within-repertoire ranks of inferred template counts. In a later analysis, generation probabilities were computed using a VDJ recombination model fitted to out-of-frame rearrangements, and the results were checked against IGoR. A later analysis scored TCR-TCR, TCR-HLA and TCR-CMV co-occurrence with hypergeometric tests, applying a repertoire-size bias correction to TCR pairs. False discovery rates were estimated in a later analysis by permuting HLA or CMV assignments 20 times. In a later analysis, co-occurring TCRs were grouped with DBSCAN, and TCRdist sequence similarity was added when clustering was performed within HLA-allele-positive subsets. Co-occurrence clustering excluded repertoires with fewer than 30,000 or more than 120,000 public chains, plus five with anomalous nucleotide sharing. This immuneACCESS table, as held by TCRdb, lists in-frame sequences with V and J called but not all clones. Of the missing ones, under half trace to an unresolved V gene in checked studies; the others have no known cause. That table is the source of V, J and clone size, and D and trimming were worked out from the DNA. The sample has 120,000 to 150,000 clones on record, 75% to 90% of them singletons. Jointly, the top ten make up less than 3.5% of the sample.

In total, about 650 healthy bone marrow donors made up the cohort. Cohort members were all nominally healthy when sampled, although unrecorded immune exposures were likely present. The donor was CMV seronegative and belonged to the group of more than 300 seronegative cohort members. A peripheral blood sample was collected from each donor, and TCR beta sequencing was performed on peripheral blood mononuclear cells. The Qiagen DNeasy Blood Extraction Kit was used to extract genomic DNA from the blood cell samples. V lost 0 bases and J lost 7 bases, and the count of bases not matched to a germline gene is 9. CDR3 length: 15 amino acids, cysteine to phenylalanine. The CDR3 DNA has 45 bases and is translated from base 1. The germline V gene sets CDR1 to SQVTM and CDR2 to ANQGSEA.

The specimen was PBMCs. In this chain, TRBV29-1 is recombined with TRBJ1-2, with TRBD1 identical over 9 junction bases. The TCR comes from a woman between 25 and 40 years old in good health and CMV-seronegative. The CDR3 region reads CSVEDLTGTGSGYTF. At the DNA level, the sequence is TGCAGCGTTGAAGATCTAACCGGGACAGGGTCTGGCTACACCTTC.